The 17 T cell receptor beta chains presented below share a single source sample, sequenced in a study of response to subunit inactivated influenza vaccine. MiXCR, applied by TCRdb to the RT-PCR reads, yields one record per CDR3 protein. The sample lists hundreds of thousands of distinct CDR3 sequences, over 11% occurring once. Sequenced material: PBMCs from blood, taken around 15 days before vaccination. The source of these receptors is a man aged 50-59 years who received an inactivated influenza vaccine.

This rearrangement joins TRBV29-1 to TRBJ2-5; 9 positions agree with TRBD2. The CDR3 covers 14 residues. Per germline, CDR1 SQVTM and CDR2 ANQGSEA. Trimming took 3 bases from V and 3 from J; bases not matched to a gene: 5. The CDR3 nucleotides read TGCAGCGTTGATATAGCGGGAGTCAAAGAGACCCAGTACTTC. Amino acids: CSVDIAGVKETQYF.

The chain couples TRBV29-1 to TRBJ2-1; 8 nucleotides agree with TRBD1. The J segment lost 6 bases and the V segment lost 2 bases, leaving 6 bases of the junction unmatched. Germline-derived CDR1 and CDR2 are SQVTM and ANQGSEA. The CDR3 totals 14 residues. The CDR3 reads CSVEPRGLPNEQFF. The CDR3 bases are TGCAGCGTTGAACCCAGGGGGCTACCCAATGAGCAGTTCTTC.

This clonotype was seen many times. This chain connects TRBV28 to TRBJ2-1; 8 bases line up with TRBD1. The germline V gene has CDR1 MDHEN and CDR2 SYDVKM. This CDR3 has 17 amino acids. V shed 4 bases, J shed 3 bases, and the junction held 11 bases outside the gene matches. Here the CDR3 DNA reads TGTGCCAGCAGTTCAGATCTCAGGGGGCAGATCTACAATGAGCAGTTCTTC. It codes for CASSSDLRGQIYNEQFF.

The genes are TRBV7-2 and TRBJ1-4; 7 bases map to TRBD1. The ends lost 1 base at V and 1 base at J; junction bases unmatched: 6. Per the germline V gene, CDR1 is SGHTA and CDR2 is FQGNSA. The CDR3 extends over 17 amino acids. This CDR3 is CASSLVGRGGTNEKLFF. The CDR3 DNA reads TGTGCCAGCAGCTTAGTGGGCAGGGGGGGAACTAATGAAAAACTGTTTTTT.

In its sample, this clonotype was seen a few times. The chain joins TRBV29-1 to TRBJ2-7; 8 bases are shared with TRBD2. Trimming cost V 4 bases and J 6 bases; bases outside gene matches: 11. CDR1 and CDR2 (germline): SQVTM, ANQGSEA. This CDR3 is built from 14 residues. The CDR3: CSVGPGLGASEQYF. Here the CDR3 DNA reads TGCAGCGTTGGTCCGGGACTAGGGGCCAGCGAGCAGTACTTC.

This clonotype has ten or more counts. The V call is TRBV20-1, the J call TRBJ1-1; D perhaps matches TRBD1 (6 bases). Per germline, CDR1 DFQATT and CDR2 SNEGSKA (reference sequence). The CDR3 covers 13 residues. V shed 5 bases and J shed 6 bases, with 16 bases lying between them. CDR3 in DNA: TGCAGTGCTCGGCGGGGGCGTGTCTCTGAAGCTTTCTTT. Its protein is CSARRGRVSEAFF.

The sample holds a few counts of this clonotype. The chain recombines TRBV12-3 or TRBV12-4 with TRBJ1-2, with 7 bases fitting TRBD1. V shed 6 bases and J 0 bases; nucleotides not matched to a gene: 10. This CDR3 spans 16 amino acids. CDR3 region: CASSPGTDGTNYGYTF. CDR3 sequence (DNA): TGTGCCAGCAGCCCTGGGACAGACGGGACTAACTATGGCTACACCTTC.

This clonotype was picked up a small number of times. The rearrangement links TRBV3-1 to TRBJ2-3; maybe TRBD1 (6 bases). Looked up from germline, CDR1 is LGHDT and CDR2 is YNNKEL (reference sequence). The CDR3 contains 17 residues. V shed 1 base and J shed 5 bases, with 19 bases lying between them. The CDR3 here is CASSQGWPGAIGDTQYF. In DNA form, the CDR3 reads TGTGCCAGCAGCCAAGGTTGGCCAGGGGCGATAGGAGATACGCAGTATTTT.

This clonotype appeared many times. The chain uses TRBV7-2 and TRBJ2-7; D uncertain. V was shortened by 1 base and J by 7 bases, with 8 bases between the two germline ends. Germline assignment: CDR1 SGHTA and CDR2 FQGNSA. CDR3 length equals 12 residues. Here the CDR3 reads CASSLEVGEQYF. In nucleotides, the CDR3 is TGTGCCAGCAGCTTAGAGGTGGGGGAGCAGTACTTC.

This clonotype showed up just once. J is TRBJ2-3 and V is TRBV29-1; TRBD2 matches 11 bases. The V segment lost 6 bases and the J segment 2 bases; nucleotides outside the gene matches: 16. Germline V gene data show CDR1 as SQVTM and CDR2 as ANQGSEA. CDR3 length: 18 amino acids. The CDR3 DNA follows: TGCAGCGTCCCTACCTTTAGCGGGAGGGCCGAGGACACAGATACGCAGTATTTT. Amino acid sequence: CSVPTFSGRAEDTDTQYF.

This clonotype turned up a few times. The rearrangement links TRBV29-1 to TRBJ2-1; no clear D gene. This CDR3 is 10 amino acids long. CDR1 SQVTM and CDR2 ANQGSEA come from the germline V gene. Trimming shortened V by 4 bases and J by 8 bases, and 6 bases separated the two germline ends. This chain's CDR3 is CSVVLYEQFF. CDR3 sequence (DNA): TGCAGCGTTGTTCTCTATGAGCAGTTCTTC.

This clonotype was detected only a few times. The rearrangement links TRBV6-1 to TRBJ1-4; D uncertain. The ends were cut back, 6 bases at V and 0 bases at J, with 8 bases in the middle. This CDR3 spans 14 amino acids. CDR1 is MNHNS, CDR2 SASEGT, per germline. The CDR3 nucleotides read TGTGCCAGCAGATTGACACCAACTAATGAAAAACTGTTTTTT. Residues: CASRLTPTNEKLFF.

This clonotype has just a few counts. V gene TRBV7-2 combines with J gene TRBJ2-5; 12 bases are shared with TRBD2. This CDR3 has 17 residues. Germline V gene sequence: CDR1 SGHTA, CDR2 FQGNSA. The V and J ends lost 0 bases and 5 bases, in that order; junction bases with no gene match: 7. CDR3 residues: CASSLAALTSGGETQYF. CDR3 nucleotide sequence: TGTGCCAGCAGCTTAGCGGCTTTGACTAGCGGGGGTGAGACCCAGTACTTC.

This clonotype showed up just a few times. This rearrangement joins TRBV20-1 to TRBJ2-5; D is possibly TRBD1 (5 bases). The CDR3 totals 14 residues. Germline CDR1 is DFQATT and CDR2 is SNEGSKA (reference sequence). Trimming cost V 3 bases and J 5 bases, with 16 bases left between them. The CDR3 bases are TGCAGTGCTAGTTGGCAGGGCGTAGGCGAGACCCAGTACTTC. Its protein product is CSASWQGVGETQYF.

This clonotype was recorded many times. The rearrangement links TRBV20-1 to TRBJ1-6; TRBD1 aligns across 7 bases. CDR3 length: 15 amino acids. CDR1 is DFQATT, CDR2 SNEGSKA, per germline (reference sequence). V lost 1 base to trimming and J lost 4 bases; unmatched junction nucleotides: 4. DNA for the CDR3: TGCAGTGCTAGAGGTCCAGGGGGGTATAATTCACCCCTCCACTTT. It codes for CSARGPGGYNSPLHF.

This clonotype was detected only a few times. The V and J genes are TRBV19 and TRBJ1-6; a possible D gene is TRBD1 (5 bases). Between the trimmed V and J ends, which lost 4 bases and 10 bases, there was a span of 17 bases. CDR3 length: 15 amino acids. The germline V gene encodes CDR1 LNHDA and CDR2 SQIVND (reference sequence). In DNA, the CDR3 is TGTGCCAGTAGTAAGGGGACGCTTCCGCGGTCACCCCTCCACTTT. It encodes CASSKGTLPRSPLHF. Based on the CDR3 plus reference TRBV19 and TRBJ1-6, the full variable domain is DGGITQSPKYLFRKEGQNVTLSCEQNLNHDAMYWYRQDPGQGLRLIYYSQIVNDFQKGDIAEGYSVSREKKESFPLTVTSAQKNPTAFYLCASSKGTLPRSPLHFGNGTRLTVT.

The table lists this clonotype with a few counts. The chain joins TRBV12-3 or TRBV12-4 to TRBJ2-3, with 14 bases fitting TRBD2. The CDR3 extends over 20 amino acids. J was trimmed by 1 base and V by 6 bases; bases with no gene match: 15. The CDR3 coding sequence is TGTGCCAGCAGCTACACCACTGGACTAGCGGGAGGTGAGGGCACAGATACGCAGTATTTT. This gives the protein CASSYTTGLAGGEGTDTQYF.